The 4 T cell receptor beta chains below come from one sample, sequenced in a study of blood T cell repertoires in COVID-19. Data came from immunoSEQ multiplex PCR; TCRdb stores just in-frame clones and leaves some out. The sample has approximately 530,000 clones; 85% to 90% are singletons. What was sequenced was peripheral blood. The receptors originated from a woman aged 50 to 65 with COVID-19, enrolled during active disease.

The chain is built from TRBV24-1 and TRBJ1-2; D call uncertain. V lost 3 bases to trimming and J lost 8 bases, with 18 bases between them. In germline, CDR1 is KGHDR, CDR2 SFDVKD. This CDR3 region has 15 residues. The CDR3 DNA is TGTGCCACCAGTGATACCCCTGCCGGGATAGGCGGCTACACCTTC. It yields the protein CATSDTPAGIGGYTF.

The J gene is TRBJ1-1, the V gene TRBV12-3 or TRBV12-4; TRBD1 is a possible D gene (5 bases). V was cut by 3 bases and J by 4 bases, with 9 bases left in between. This CDR3 spans 13 amino acids. DNA for the CDR3: TGTGCCAGCAGTTTGTCAGGGCCCACTGAAGCTTTCTTT. Its protein is CASSLSGPTEAFF.

The chain links TRBV9 to TRBJ2-1, with D tentatively TRBD2 (6 bases). Trimming removed 3 bases from V and 4 bases from J, with 17 bases in between. This CDR3 comprises 16 residues. In germline, CDR1 is SGDLS, CDR2 YYNGEE. CDR3 bases: TGTGCCAGCAGCGAGACTCGGGGCGGGGTTTACAATGAGCAGTTCTTC. Protein: CASSETRGGVYNEQFF.

V is TRBV19 and J is TRBJ2-7; possibly TRBD1 for D (5 bases). Trimming stripped 3 bases from V and 6 bases from J, with 9 bases between. CDR1 and CDR2 from the germline V gene are LNHDA and SQIVND (reference sequence). This CDR3 is built from 12 residues. CDR3 DNA: TGTGCCAGTAGTATTAGGGGATCCGAGCAGTACTTC. Amino acid sequence: CASSIRGSEQYF.